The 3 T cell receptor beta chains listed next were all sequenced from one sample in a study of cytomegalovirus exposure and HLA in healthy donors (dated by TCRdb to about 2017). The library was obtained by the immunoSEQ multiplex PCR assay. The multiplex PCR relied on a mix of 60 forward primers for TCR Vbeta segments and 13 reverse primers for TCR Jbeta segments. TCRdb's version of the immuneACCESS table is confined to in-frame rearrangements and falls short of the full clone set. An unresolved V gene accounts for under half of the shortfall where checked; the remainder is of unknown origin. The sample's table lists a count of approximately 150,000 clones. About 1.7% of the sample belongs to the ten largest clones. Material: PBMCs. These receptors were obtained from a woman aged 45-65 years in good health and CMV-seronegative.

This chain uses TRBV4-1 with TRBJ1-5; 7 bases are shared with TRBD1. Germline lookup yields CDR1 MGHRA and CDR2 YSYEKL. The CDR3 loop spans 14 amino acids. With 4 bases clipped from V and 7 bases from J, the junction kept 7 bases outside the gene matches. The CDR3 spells CASSPSGGSQPQHF. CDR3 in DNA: TGCGCCAGCAGCCCCTCAGGGGGATCCCAGCCCCAGCATTTT.

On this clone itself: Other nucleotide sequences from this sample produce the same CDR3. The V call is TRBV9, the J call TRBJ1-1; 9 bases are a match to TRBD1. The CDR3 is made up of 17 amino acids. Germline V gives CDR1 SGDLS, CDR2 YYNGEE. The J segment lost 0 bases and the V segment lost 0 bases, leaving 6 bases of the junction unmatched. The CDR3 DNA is TGTGCCAGCAGCGTAGCGGGACAGGGTTACATGAACACTGAAGCTTTCTTT. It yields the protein CASSVAGQGYMNTEAFF.

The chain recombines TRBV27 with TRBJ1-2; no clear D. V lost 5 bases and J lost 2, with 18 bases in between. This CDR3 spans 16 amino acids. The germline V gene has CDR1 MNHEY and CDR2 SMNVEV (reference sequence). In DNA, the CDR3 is TGTGCCAGCAGTGTGGCCTATGGCTCGAGGAACTATGGCTACACCTTC. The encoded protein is CASSVAYGSRNYGYTF.